A single T cell receptor (beta chain) is shown here with its context. What it binds is unknown. This sample is drawn from a study of cytomegalovirus exposure and HLA in healthy donors. Study-wide results and caveats: Rare TCR sequences dominated, though some public TCRs recurred in many donors. Accounts indicate the classifier identified cytomegalovirus status with strong specificity and sensitivity. Some TCR beta chains (around 160 of them) were listed as cytomegalovirus-associated. The tendency of first-cohort TCR clusters to co-occur in the 120 or so validation repertoires emerged from a later analysis.

Sequenced by immunoSEQ multiplex PCR; TCRdb stores in-frame clones only, minus some. The sample lists 55,000 to 65,000 clones, 90% to 97% occurring once. The CDR3 sequence is 15 residues long. In germline, CDR1 is MRHNA, CDR2 SNTAGT. V was trimmed by 2 bases and J by 11 bases, leaving 22 bases between them. The sample taken for sequencing was PBMCs. The chain has TRBV6-4 and TRBJ2-7; D remains ambiguous. The sequence was collected from a man between 18 and 35 years old in good health and CMV-seronegative. DNA for the CDR3: TGTGCCAGCAGTGACGCGACAACCGCTACCCGCAAAGAGTACTTC. It yields the protein CASSDATTATRKEYF.